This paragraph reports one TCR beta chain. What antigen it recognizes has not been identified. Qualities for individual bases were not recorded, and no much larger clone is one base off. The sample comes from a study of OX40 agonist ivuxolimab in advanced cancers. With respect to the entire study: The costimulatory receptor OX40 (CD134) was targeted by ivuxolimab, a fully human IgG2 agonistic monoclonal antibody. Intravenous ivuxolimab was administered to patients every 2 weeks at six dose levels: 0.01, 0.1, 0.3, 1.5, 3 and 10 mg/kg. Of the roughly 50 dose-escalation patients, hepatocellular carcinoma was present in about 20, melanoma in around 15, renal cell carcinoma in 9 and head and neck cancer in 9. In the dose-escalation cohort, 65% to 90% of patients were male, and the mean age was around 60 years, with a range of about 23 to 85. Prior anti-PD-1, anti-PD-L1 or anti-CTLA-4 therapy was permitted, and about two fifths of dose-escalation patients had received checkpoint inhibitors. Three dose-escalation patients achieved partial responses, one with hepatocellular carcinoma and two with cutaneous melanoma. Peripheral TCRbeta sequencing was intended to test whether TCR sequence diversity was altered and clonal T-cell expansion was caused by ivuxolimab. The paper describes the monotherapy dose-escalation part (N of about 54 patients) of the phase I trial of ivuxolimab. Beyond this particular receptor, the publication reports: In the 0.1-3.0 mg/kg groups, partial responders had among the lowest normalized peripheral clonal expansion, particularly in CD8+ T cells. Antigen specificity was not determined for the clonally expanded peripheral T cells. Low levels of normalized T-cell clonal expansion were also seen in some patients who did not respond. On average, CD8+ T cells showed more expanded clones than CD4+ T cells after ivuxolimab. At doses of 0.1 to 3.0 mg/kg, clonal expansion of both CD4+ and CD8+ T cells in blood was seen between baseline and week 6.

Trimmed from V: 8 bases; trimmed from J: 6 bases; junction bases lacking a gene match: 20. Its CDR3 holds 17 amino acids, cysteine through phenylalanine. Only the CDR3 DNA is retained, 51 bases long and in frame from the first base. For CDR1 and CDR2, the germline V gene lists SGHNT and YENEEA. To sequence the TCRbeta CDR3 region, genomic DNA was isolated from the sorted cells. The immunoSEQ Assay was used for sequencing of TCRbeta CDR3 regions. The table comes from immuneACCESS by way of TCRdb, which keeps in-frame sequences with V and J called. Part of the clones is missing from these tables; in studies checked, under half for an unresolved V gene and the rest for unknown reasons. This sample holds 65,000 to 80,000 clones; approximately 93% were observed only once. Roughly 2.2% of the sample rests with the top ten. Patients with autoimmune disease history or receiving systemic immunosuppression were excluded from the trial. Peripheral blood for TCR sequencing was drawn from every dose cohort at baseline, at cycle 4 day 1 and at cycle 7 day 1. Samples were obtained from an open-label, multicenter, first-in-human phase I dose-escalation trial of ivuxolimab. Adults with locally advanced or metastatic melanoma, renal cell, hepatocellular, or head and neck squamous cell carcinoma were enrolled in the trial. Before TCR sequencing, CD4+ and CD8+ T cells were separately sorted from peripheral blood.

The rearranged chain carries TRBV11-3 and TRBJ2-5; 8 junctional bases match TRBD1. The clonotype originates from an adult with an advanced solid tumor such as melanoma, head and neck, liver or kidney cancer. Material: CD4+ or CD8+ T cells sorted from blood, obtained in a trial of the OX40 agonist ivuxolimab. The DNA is TGTGCCAGCGGATCTGACAGGGGACCCCCCAGGGGGAAGACCCAGTACTTC. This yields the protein CASGSDRGPPRGKTQYF.